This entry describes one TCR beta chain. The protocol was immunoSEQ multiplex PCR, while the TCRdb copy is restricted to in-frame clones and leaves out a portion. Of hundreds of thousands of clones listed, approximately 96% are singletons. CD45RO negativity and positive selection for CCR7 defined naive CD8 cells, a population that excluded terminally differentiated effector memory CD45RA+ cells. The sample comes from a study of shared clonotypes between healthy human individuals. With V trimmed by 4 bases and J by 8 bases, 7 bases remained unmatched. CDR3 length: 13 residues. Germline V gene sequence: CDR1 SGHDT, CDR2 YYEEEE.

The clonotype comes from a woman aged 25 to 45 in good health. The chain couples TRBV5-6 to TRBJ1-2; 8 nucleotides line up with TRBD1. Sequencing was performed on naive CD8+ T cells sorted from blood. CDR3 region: CASSTTGVRGYTF. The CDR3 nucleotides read TGTGCCAGCAGCACGACAGGGGTGAGGGGCTACACCTTC.